Listed here are 26 T cell receptor beta chains from one sample, sequenced in a study of T cell responses to AZD1222 COVID-19 vaccine. TCRdb keeps only in-frame clones here, not all; method: immunoSEQ multiplex PCR. The sample records some 150,000 clones, under 95% being singletons. Sample: peripheral blood, taken 28 days after the second AZD1222 dose. Receptors were obtained from an adult who received the AZD1222 COVID-19 vaccine.

V is TRBV7-3 and J is TRBJ2-1; D is unclear. CDR3 size: 13 residues. V shed 5 bases and J shed 5 bases, with 10 bases lying between them. From germline, CDR1 is SGHTA and CDR2 FQGTGA. CDR3 DNA sequence: TGTGCCAGCAGCGCTGATCCTAACAATGAGCAGTTCTTC. Translating it yields CASSADPNNEQFF.

The V gene is TRBV4-1, the J gene TRBJ1-1; D uncertain. The CDR3 sequence is 14 residues long. Germline V gene data show CDR1 as MGHRA and CDR2 as YSYEKL. Trimming cost V 0 bases and J 4 bases, with 9 bases left between them. The CDR3 loop reads CASSQDEGSTEAFF. CDR3 DNA sequence: TGCGCCAGCAGCCAAGATGAGGGTAGCACTGAAGCTTTCTTT.

The V and J genes are TRBV5-4 and TRBJ1-1; 7 bases map to TRBD1. This CDR3 has 15 residues. The germline CDR1 and CDR2 sequences are SGHNT and YYREEE (reference sequence). With V trimmed by 0 bases and J by 1 base, 3 bases remained unmatched. The CDR3 sequence is CASSLVEGANTEAFF. The CDR3 DNA is TGTGCCAGCAGCTTGGTGGAGGGGGCGAACACTGAAGCTTTCTTT.

This chain uses TRBV7-9 with TRBJ1-6; D is unclear. Germline assignment: CDR1 SEHNR and CDR2 FQNEAQ (reference sequence). Trimming left V 5 bases short and J 0 bases short, with 8 bases between. The CDR3 runs to 15 residues. CDR3 loop: CASSHLPSYNSPLHF. Here the CDR3 DNA reads TGTGCCAGCAGCCACCTCCCCTCCTATAATTCACCCCTCCACTTT.

The chain couples TRBV5-1 to TRBJ2-7; D uncertain. The CDR3 has 14 residues. Trimming took 0 bases from V and 0 from J, leaving 7 bases between them. The germline CDR1 and CDR2 sequences are SGHRS and YFSETQ. CDR3 sequence (DNA): TGCGCCAGCAGCTTGGGCCTGAGCTCCTACGAGCAGTACTTC. This gives the protein CASSLGLSSYEQYF.

This clone was observed once. The chain couples TRBV5-4 to TRBJ1-2; 8 nucleotides line up with TRBD1. Germline CDR1 is SGHNT and CDR2 is YYREEE (reference sequence). The CDR3 is made up of 15 amino acids. The J segment lost 1 base and the V segment lost 7 bases, leaving 9 bases of the junction unmatched. CDR3 nucleotide sequence: TGTGCCAGCCATTCGGGGGACAGGCATAACTATGGCTACACCTTC. This translates into CASHSGDRHNYGYTF.

The V and J genes are TRBV7-2 and TRBJ2-3, with 8 bases fitting TRBD1. After removal of 4 bases from V and 5 bases from J, the junction contained 8 bases not matched to a gene. Looked up from germline, CDR1 is SGHTA and CDR2 is FQGNSA. The CDR3 is made up of 15 amino acids. The CDR3 sequence is CASSYQTGGRDTQYF. Here the CDR3 DNA reads TGTGCCAGCAGCTACCAAACAGGGGGAAGAGATACGCAGTATTTT.

This clone was detected only a few times. V is TRBV3-1 (or the pseudogene TRBV3-2) and J is TRBJ2-7; 10 bases align to TRBD1. Germline CDR1 and CDR2: LGHDT and YNNKEL (reference sequence). The V gene end was trimmed by 2 bases and the J gene end by 3 bases; junction bases not matched to a gene: 13. The CDR3 has 18 residues. The CDR3 loop reads CASSQNRDRGTSYYEQYF. In nucleotides, the CDR3 is TGTGCCAGCAGCCAAAACCGGGACAGGGGAACTTCTTACTACGAGCAGTACTTC.

The rearrangement links TRBV18 to TRBJ2-3, with TRBD2 as a possible D gene (5 bases). Germline-derived CDR1 and CDR2 are KGHSH and LQKENI. The V and J ends lost 6 bases and 4 bases respectively, with 14 bases between them. The CDR3 consists of 14 residues. The CDR3 is CASSIERRADTQYF. The CDR3 region has the DNA TGTGCCAGCTCGATAGAGAGGCGGGCAGATACGCAGTATTTT.

This chain connects TRBV11-2 to TRBJ2-5; D is uncertain. The V end lost 4 bases, the J end lost 5 bases, and 5 bases lay between the germline ends. The CDR3 has 11 amino acids. CDR1 and CDR2 from the germline V gene are SGHAT and FQNNGV. CDR3 coding DNA: TGTGCCAGCAGCTCCCCGGAGACCCAGTACTTC. Protein: CASSSPETQYF.

The V gene is TRBV6-5, the J gene TRBJ2-7; TRBD1 or TRBD2 may be the D gene (7 bases each). The CDR3 is made up of 15 amino acids. Trimming took 9 bases from V and 2 from J, leaving 20 bases between them. The germline V gene encodes CDR1 MNHEY and CDR2 SVGAGI. CDR3 coding DNA: TGTGCCAGTCAATCTGGGGGGGACAGTCCCTACGAGCAGTACTTC. It codes for CASQSGGDSPYEQYF.

This clone was counted between two and nine times. The chain has TRBV5-1 and TRBJ2-3; D is tentatively TRBD1 or TRBD2 (6 bases each). CDR1 and CDR2 from the germline V gene are SGHRS and YFSETQ. Between the trimmed V and J ends, which lost 4 bases and 6 bases, there was a span of 15 bases. This CDR3 contains 14 residues. CDR3 nucleotides: TGCGCCAGCAGCATACCGGGGGCAGGGGATACGCAGTATTTT. Its translation: CASSIPGAGDTQYF.

The V gene is TRBV7-2, the J gene TRBJ1-3; D is ambiguous. Germline V gives CDR1 SGHTA, CDR2 FQGNSA. This CDR3 has 16 residues. Trimming stripped 1 base from V and 0 bases from J, with 10 bases between. CDR3 amino acids: CASSLGVGISGNTIYF. The CDR3 DNA reads as TGTGCCAGCAGCTTAGGGGTTGGGATCTCTGGAAACACCATATATTTT.

V and J are TRBV6-5 and TRBJ1-2; D possibly corresponds to TRBD1 (6 bases). V gave up 5 bases and J gave up 2 bases, with 15 bases separating them. Germline-derived CDR1 and CDR2 are MNHEY and SVGAGI. The CDR3 extends over 15 amino acids. The CDR3 protein is CASSPRGRMNYGYTF. CDR3 nucleotide sequence: TGTGCCAGCAGTCCCAGGGGCCGTATGAACTATGGCTACACCTTC.

The chain joins TRBV9 to TRBJ1-2, with 9 bases fitting TRBD1. CDR3 size: 15 residues. Germline loops: CDR1 SGDLS, CDR2 YYNGEE. V trimming: 0 bases; J trimming: 5 bases; junction bases outside the gene matches: 5. The CDR3: CASSVDRGQRYGYTF. Here the CDR3 DNA reads TGTGCCAGCAGCGTAGACAGGGGGCAAAGATATGGCTACACCTTC.

This sequence joins TRBV19 and TRBJ1-4; 7 bases agree with TRBD1. The V and J ends lost 6 bases and 5 bases, in that order; junction bases with no gene match: 9. The CDR3 loop spans 15 amino acids. The germline CDR1 and CDR2 sequences are LNHDA and SQIVND (reference sequence). The CDR3 sequence: CASRYRGEPNEKLFF. CDR3 in DNA: TGTGCCAGTAGATACAGGGGAGAACCAAATGAAAAACTGTTTTTT.

The chain joins TRBV27 to TRBJ2-7; 9 nucleotides agree with TRBD1. Trimming removed 5 bases from V and 6 bases from J; junction bases left unmatched: 11. This CDR3 is 15 amino acids long. In germline, CDR1 is MNHEY, CDR2 SMNVEV (reference sequence). CDR3 residues: CASSPPGTGKGEQYF. Written as DNA, the CDR3 is TGTGCCAGCAGTCCCCCCGGGACAGGGAAGGGCGAGCAGTACTTC.

This chain links TRBV5-1 with TRBJ1-2; D is unclear. The CDR3 has 14 residues. Trimming took off 5 bases at V and 0 bases at J, with 11 bases between the two ends. Germline CDR1 is SGHRS and CDR2 is YFSETQ. The CDR3 nucleotides read TGCGCCAGCAGTACCAGGAGTCCTAACTATGGCTACACCTTC. This encodes CASSTRSPNYGYTF.

CDR3 amino acids: CASSLGDLPNTEAFF. The CDR3 coding sequence is TGCGCCAGCAGCTTGGGGGACCTACCGAACACTGAAGCTTTCTTT. The gene calls are TRBV5-1 and TRBJ1-1, with D perhaps matching TRBD1 (5 bases). The CDR3 sequence is 15 residues long. The V gene's germline CDR1 is SGHRS and CDR2 YFSETQ. Trimming stripped 0 bases from V and 1 base from J, with 10 bases between.

The chain recombines TRBV12-3 or TRBV12-4 with TRBJ1-1; 8 bases line up with TRBD1. The CDR3 loop spans 13 amino acids. V shed 6 bases and J 4 bases; nucleotides not matched to a gene: 4. The CDR3 DNA sequence: TGTGCCAGCAGCCAGGACAGGGTCACTGAAGCTTTCTTT. Translating gives CASSQDRVTEAFF.

The table lists this clone with a few counts. CDR3 region: CASSLRLAGEYEQYF. The CDR3 DNA follows: TGTGCCAGCAGTCTAAGACTAGCGGGAGAATACGAGCAGTACTTC. The rearrangement uses TRBV27 and TRBJ2-7; TRBD2 aligns across 12 bases. Germline V gives CDR1 MNHEY, CDR2 SMNVEV (reference sequence). This CDR3 has 15 amino acids. Unmatched junction bases numbered 6, after V lost 5 bases and J lost 4 bases.

In the case of this clone: The same CDR3 can be traced to other DNA sequences in this sample. Here the CDR3 DNA reads TGTGCCAGCTCACCAGTGGGGCAAGAGACCCAGTACTTC. Amino acids: CASSPVGQETQYF. J is TRBJ2-5 and V is TRBV18; D gene uncertain. This CDR3 has 13 residues. V dropped 2 bases and J dropped 2 bases, with 6 bases sitting between them. CDR1 KGHSH and CDR2 LQKENI come from the germline V gene.

The chain is built from TRBV15 and TRBJ1-3, with D perhaps matching TRBD1 (6 bases). The V gene's germline CDR1 is LNHNV and CDR2 YYDKDF (reference sequence). The CDR3 extends over 15 amino acids. V lost 0 bases and J lost 3, with 9 bases in between. The CDR3 reads CATSRDRGSGNTIYF. CDR3 nucleotides: TGTGCCACCAGCAGAGACAGGGGAAGTGGAAACACCATATATTTT.

The chain carries TRBV5-1 and TRBJ1-3; D is uncertain. This CDR3 is 16 amino acids long. CDR1 and CDR2 from the germline V gene are SGHRS and YFSETQ. Trimming cost V 4 bases and J 0 bases, with 14 bases left between them. The CDR3 region has the DNA TGCGCCAGCAGCCTGAGTGGGGTTGGCTCTGGAAACACCATATATTTT. Its protein product is CASSLSGVGSGNTIYF.

This clone appeared once. The V gene is TRBV5-1, the J gene TRBJ2-7; D call uncertain. Per germline, CDR1 SGHRS and CDR2 YFSETQ. The germline V and J ends were trimmed by 0 bases and 7 bases, with 11 bases remaining between them. CDR3 size: 13 residues. Here the CDR3 reads CASSLAPFGEQYF. CDR3 DNA sequence: TGCGCCAGCAGCTTGGCCCCGTTTGGAGAGCAGTACTTC.

This rearrangement joins TRBV2 to TRBJ1-1; TRBD1 matches at 8 bases. The CDR3 has 14 amino acids. The V and J ends lost 7 bases and 5 bases, in that order; junction bases with no gene match: 9. Germline V gene sequence: CDR1 SNHLY, CDR2 FYNNEI. CDR3: CASNYQTGDTEAFF. CDR3 DNA: TGTGCCAGCAACTACCAGACAGGGGATACTGAAGCTTTCTTT.